Each of the 32 T cell receptor beta chains below was sequenced from the same sample in a study of control samples from healthy donors and cancer patients. Some clones are missing from TCRdb's copy, which holds only in-frame ones; the method was immunoSEQ multiplex PCR. The table has about 150,000 clones, approximately 93% seen once; the top ten hold under 2.5%. Source material: blood. Every receptor here comes from a man aged 50 to 60 in good health.

The J gene is TRBJ1-1, the V gene TRBV4-1; D perhaps matches TRBD1 (6 bases). The CDR3 spans 11 residues. Trimming took 4 bases from V and 8 from J, leaving 8 bases between them. The germline CDR1 and CDR2 sequences are MGHRA and YSYEKL. The CDR3 loop is CASSPDREAFF. For the CDR3, the DNA is TGCGCCAGCAGCCCGGACAGAGAAGCTTTCTTT.

The chain employs TRBV5-4 and TRBJ2-7; D remains unclear. Germline V gene data show CDR1 as SGHNT and CDR2 as YYREEE (reference sequence). Deletions cut 4 bases from V and 3 bases from J, with 17 bases between. This CDR3 region has 15 residues. The CDR3 is CASSTGPGEDYEQYF. The DNA for the CDR3 is TGTGCCAGCAGCACCGGGCCGGGCGAGGACTACGAGCAGTACTTC.

This chain connects TRBV3-1 (or the pseudogene TRBV3-2) to TRBJ2-1; D is ambiguous. The CDR3 spans 12 residues. Germline values: CDR1 LGHDT, CDR2 YNNKEL (reference sequence). The V end was cut by 5 bases, the J end by 6 bases, with 8 bases between. CDR3 coding DNA: TGTGCCAGCAGCTGGCTGGGCAATGAGCAGTTCTTC. Translating gives CASSWLGNEQFF.

The genes are TRBV9 and TRBJ1-1, with D maybe TRBD1 (6 bases). The V gene's germline CDR1 is SGDLS and CDR2 YYNGEE. Trimming left V 3 bases short and J 5 bases short, with 8 bases between. The CDR3 contains 12 residues. This CDR3 is CASSGQGTEAFF. In nucleotides, the CDR3 is TGTGCCAGCAGCGGTCAGGGGACTGAAGCTTTCTTT.

The chain uses TRBV6-4 and TRBJ1-6; D is ambiguous. This CDR3 spans 12 amino acids. V dropped 0 bases and J dropped 9 bases, with 3 bases sitting between them. Germline V gene sequence: CDR1 MRHNA, CDR2 SNTAGT. The CDR3 sequence is CASSDSGSPLHF. The CDR3 nucleotides are TGTGCCAGCAGTGACTCGGGTTCACCCCTCCACTTT.

The genes are TRBV19 and TRBJ2-6; no clear D. The germline gives CDR1 LNHDA, CDR2 SQIVND (reference sequence). CDR3 length: 15 amino acids. The V end lost 9 bases, the J end lost 3 bases, and 15 bases lay between the germline ends. The DNA for the CDR3 is TGTGCCAGGATGTTTCAAGGTCATGGGGCCAACGTCCTGACTTTC. This translates into CARMFQGHGANVLTF.

The chain links TRBV27 to TRBJ2-1; 11 nucleotides align to TRBD2. J lost 7 bases, V lost 9 bases, and 8 bases had no gene match. Looked up from germline, CDR1 is MNHEY and CDR2 is SMNVEV (reference sequence). The CDR3 contains 14 residues. The DNA for the CDR3 is TGTGCCAGTGGACTAGCGGGTGAATATAATGAGCAGTTCTTC. Amino acid sequence: CASGLAGEYNEQFF.

The gene calls are TRBV7-6 and TRBJ2-7; possible D gene TRBD2, 6 bases. Trimming took off 2 bases at V and 1 base at J, with 15 bases between the two ends. CDR3 length: 16 residues. Germline assignment: CDR1 SGHVS and CDR2 FNYEAQ. The CDR3 nucleotides read TGTGCCAGCAGCTTATTTTCGGCGGGGCCTTCCTACGAGCAGTACTTC. Translating gives CASSLFSAGPSYEQYF.

DNA of the CDR3: TGTGCCAGCAGCGCCCAGACAGGGAATGGGAACACTGAAGCTTTCTTT. Protein: CASSAQTGNGNTEAFF. J is TRBJ1-1 and V is TRBV7-9, with 7 nucleotides matching TRBD1. This CDR3 spans 16 amino acids. Looked up from germline, CDR1 is SEHNR and CDR2 is FQNEAQ (reference sequence). V was clipped by 5 bases and J by 1 base; unmatched bases: 10.

The CDR3 nucleotides read TGTGCCAGCTCACCGTTACAGACATTGAACACTGAAGCTTTCTTT. The encoded protein is CASSPLQTLNTEAFF. The chain joins TRBV18 to TRBJ1-1, with D uncertain. The CDR3 consists of 15 residues. Germline loops: CDR1 KGHSH, CDR2 LQKENI. V shed 3 bases and J shed 0 bases, with 11 bases lying between them.

This chain joins TRBV19 and TRBJ2-2; D tentatively reads TRBD1 or TRBD2 (6 bases each). This CDR3 has 12 residues. Between the trimmed V and J ends, which lost 7 bases and 6 bases, there was a span of 9 bases. CDR1 is LNHDA and CDR2 is SQIVND in the germline V gene (reference sequence). The CDR3, as DNA: TGTGCCAGTAAGGGGGGCCCCGGGGAGCTGTTTTTT. Translating it yields CASKGGPGELFF.

This clone is a singleton in its sample. The chain combines TRBV5-1 with TRBJ2-1; 11 nucleotides match TRBD2. The J segment lost 0 bases and the V segment lost 3 bases, leaving 8 bases of the junction unmatched. The CDR3 runs 18 residues. Germline V lookup: CDR1 SGHRS, CDR2 YFSETQ. In DNA, the CDR3 is TGCGCCAGCAGCTCGGCGGGACTAGCGGACATCTCCTACAATGAGCAGTTCTTC. Encoded protein: CASSSAGLADISYNEQFF.

The chain uses TRBV14 and TRBJ2-7, with TRBD2 matching over 14 bases. Germline V CDR1 and CDR2: SGHDN, FVKESK. The CDR3 spans 18 residues. With V trimmed by 1 base and J by 7 bases, 12 bases remained unmatched. CDR3 nucleotide sequence: TGTGCCAGCAGCCAAGTGGGTTCCGGGACTAGCGGGAGAAGGGAGCAGTACTTC. Translated, it gives CASSQVGSGTSGRREQYF.

The chain is built from TRBV3-1 (or the pseudogene TRBV3-2) and TRBJ1-1; maybe TRBD1 (6 bases). The CDR3 is 14 amino acids. V was clipped by 4 bases and J by 5 bases, with 14 bases between them. CDR1 and CDR2 (germline): LGHDT, YNNKEL (reference sequence). The CDR3 region is CASSPLQGTTEAFF. The CDR3 region has the DNA TGTGCCAGCAGCCCACTACAGGGTACTACTGAAGCTTTCTTT.

The chain employs TRBV19 and TRBJ2-7; 9 nucleotides align to TRBD1. Looked up from germline, CDR1 is LNHDA and CDR2 is SQIVND (reference sequence). The CDR3 consists of 15 residues. V dropped 6 bases and J dropped 4; count of bases not matched to a gene: 10. The CDR3 DNA reads as TGTGCCAGTAGAAAGGACGGGACAGGGAATTACGAGCAGTACTTC. It yields the protein CASRKDGTGNYEQYF.

The chain combines TRBV10-3 with TRBJ2-3, with TRBD2 identical over 8 bases. The CDR3 sequence is 14 residues long. With V trimmed by 7 bases and J by 5 bases, 8 bases remained unmatched. Germline values: CDR1 ENHRY, CDR2 SYGVKD. DNA for the CDR3: TGTGCCATCACGGGGGCGGGAGGATTAGATACGCAGTATTTT. It yields the protein CAITGAGGLDTQYF.

V gene TRBV2 combines with J gene TRBJ1-1; a weak D match, TRBD1 (5 bases). CDR3 length: 14 residues. V shed 6 bases and J shed 5 bases, with 16 bases lying between them. Per germline, CDR1 SNHLY and CDR2 FYNNEI. The CDR3 region has the DNA TGTGCCAGCAGGCCAGGGCCCCAAGGTACTGAAGCTTTCTTT. Residues: CASRPGPQGTEAFF.

The chain carries TRBV30 and TRBJ2-3, with TRBD1 identical over 9 bases. The CDR3 runs 13 residues. V trimming: 3 bases; J trimming: 9 bases; junction bases outside the gene matches: 7. Germline V gene lookup returns CDR1 GTSNPN and CDR2 SVGIG (reference sequence). CDR3 in amino acids: CAWSGQGLSTQYF. DNA of the CDR3: TGTGCCTGGAGCGGACAGGGGTTGAGCACGCAGTATTTT.

The chain carries TRBV27 and TRBJ1-4; TRBD1 might be the D (5 bases). The V gene's germline CDR1 is MNHEY and CDR2 SMNVEV (reference sequence). V was shortened by 7 bases and J by 3 bases, with 9 bases between the two germline ends. The length of the CDR3 is 13 residues. DNA of the CDR3: TGTGCCAGCAAACGGGGCTCTAATGAAAAACTGTTTTTT. This translates into CASKRGSNEKLFF.

The chain is built from TRBV18 and TRBJ1-3; 9 bases fit TRBD1. Germline trimming cut 4 bases from V and 3 bases from J; bases unmatched to any gene: 4. The CDR3 runs to 15 residues. Per the germline V gene, CDR1 is KGHSH and CDR2 is LQKENI. The CDR3 sequence is CASSQMGQGGNTIYF. The DNA of the CDR3 is TGTGCCAGCTCACAAATGGGACAGGGTGGAAACACCATATATTTT.

This clone was seen a handful of times. V gene TRBV18 combines with J gene TRBJ2-7; D is unresolved. The CDR3 runs 14 residues. V was cut by 2 bases and J by 2 bases, with 10 bases left in between. Germline-derived CDR1 and CDR2 are KGHSH and LQKENI. In DNA form, the CDR3 reads TGTGCCAGCTCACCATCAGCGCTACCCTACGAGCAGTACTTC. This codes for CASSPSALPYEQYF.

This clone was seen only a few times. The rearrangement joins TRBV6-6 to TRBJ1-5; D may be TRBD1 (5 bases). CDR1 is MNHNY, CDR2 SVGAGI, per germline (reference sequence). This CDR3 has 18 amino acids. The V end lost 5 bases, the J end lost 0 bases, and 20 bases lay between the germline ends. The CDR3 here is CASSRSRGRLYSNQPQHF. The DNA for the CDR3 is TGTGCCAGCAGTCGGAGTCGGGGCAGGTTGTATAGCAATCAGCCCCAGCATTTT.

This clone was recorded once. The chain recombines TRBV5-4 with TRBJ1-2; a possible D gene is TRBD1 (6 bases). Per germline, CDR1 SGHNT and CDR2 YYREEE (reference sequence). This CDR3 has 15 amino acids. V dropped 5 bases and J dropped 2 bases, with 16 bases sitting between them. CDR3 sequence: CASSGGQRLNYGYTF. The CDR3 DNA sequence: TGTGCCAGCAGTGGGGGGCAGAGACTAAACTATGGCTACACCTTC.

V usage is TRBV27 and J usage is TRBJ2-7; D possibly matches TRBD1 or TRBD2 (5 bases each). Trimming shortened V by 2 bases and J by 0 bases, and 11 bases separated the two germline ends. Germline V gene lookup returns CDR1 MNHEY and CDR2 SMNVEV (reference sequence). CDR3 length: 15 residues. The CDR3 spells CASSLGDRASYEQYF. The DNA for the CDR3 is TGTGCCAGCAGTTTAGGGGACCGAGCCTCCTACGAGCAGTACTTC.

This clone has just one count. The rearrangement links TRBV28 to TRBJ2-2, with D perhaps TRBD1 or TRBD2 (5 bases each). The V and J ends lost 6 bases and 4 bases respectively, with 21 bases between them. The CDR3 runs to 17 residues. Germline V gene lookup returns CDR1 MDHEN and CDR2 SYDVKM. CDR3 protein: CASSQQRGARPTGELFF. Written as DNA, the CDR3 is TGTGCCAGCAGCCAACAAAGAGGGGCTCGTCCCACCGGGGAGCTGTTTTTT.

The J gene is TRBJ1-5, the V gene TRBV6-5, with D possibly being TRBD1 (5 bases). V dropped 0 bases and J dropped 7 bases, with 7 bases sitting between them. The CDR3 sequence is 13 residues long. Germline V lookup: CDR1 MNHEY, CDR2 SVGAGI. The CDR3 nucleotides read TGTGCCAGCAGTTACTCGTGGGGGCAGCCCCAGCATTTT. Translating gives CASSYSWGQPQHF.

The chain combines TRBV12-3 or TRBV12-4 with TRBJ1-1; D is undetermined. V lost 2 bases, J lost 9 bases, and 13 bases lay in between. The CDR3 is made up of 13 amino acids. The DNA for the CDR3 is TGTGCCAGCAGTTTATCGGCCGACGCTAAAGCTTTCTTT. This codes for CASSLSADAKAFF.

This chain links TRBV4-1 with TRBJ1-1, with TRBD1 matching 12 bases. The germline V gene has CDR1 MGHRA and CDR2 YSYEKL. V lost 7 bases, J lost 2 bases, and 8 bases stayed unmatched. The CDR3 is 16 residues long. The CDR3, as DNA: TGCGCCAGCAACACCGGGACAGGGGGCTTTAACACTGAAGCTTTCTTT. It codes for CASNTGTGGFNTEAFF.

In the case of this clone: Other nucleotide sequences from this sample produce the same CDR3. The V call is TRBV5-1, the J call TRBJ2-6; D could derive from TRBD1 or TRBD2 (5 bases each). The CDR3 has 14 amino acids. Trimming stripped 4 bases from V and 2 bases from J, with 7 bases between. Germline V lookup: CDR1 SGHRS, CDR2 YFSETQ. CDR3 sequence: CASSQGAGANVLTF. The CDR3 coding sequence is TGCGCCAGCAGCCAGGGAGCTGGGGCCAACGTCCTGACTTTC.

This clone has just a few counts. V usage is TRBV3-1 (or the pseudogene TRBV3-2) and J usage is TRBJ2-7; perhaps TRBD2 as D (5 bases). Trimming stripped 1 base from V and 3 bases from J, with 31 bases between. Germline V gene sequence: CDR1 LGHDT, CDR2 YNNKEL (reference sequence). This CDR3 spans 21 amino acids. The CDR3 reads CASSQAPDYGSSTKDDYEQYF. In DNA, the CDR3 is TGTGCCAGCAGCCAAGCTCCTGACTATGGGTCGAGTACCAAAGACGACTACGAGCAGTACTTC.

The CDR3 here is CASSGGETQYF. The CDR3, as DNA: TGTGCCAGCAGCGGGGGAGAGACCCAGTACTTC. The V gene is TRBV2, the J gene TRBJ2-5; D may be TRBD2 (6 bases). The CDR3 is made up of 11 amino acids. Germline V lookup: CDR1 SNHLY, CDR2 FYNNEI. V lost 6 bases to trimming and J lost 4 bases, with 6 bases between them.

The genes are TRBV24-1 and TRBJ2-3; D call uncertain. CDR1 is KGHDR, CDR2 SFDVKD, per germline. The V end was cut by 0 bases, the J end by 1 base, with 10 bases between. CDR3 length equals 16 residues. The DNA of the CDR3 is TGTGCCACCAGTGATTTGGGGCGCGGAGGCACAGATACGCAGTATTTT. It translates to CATSDLGRGGTDTQYF.